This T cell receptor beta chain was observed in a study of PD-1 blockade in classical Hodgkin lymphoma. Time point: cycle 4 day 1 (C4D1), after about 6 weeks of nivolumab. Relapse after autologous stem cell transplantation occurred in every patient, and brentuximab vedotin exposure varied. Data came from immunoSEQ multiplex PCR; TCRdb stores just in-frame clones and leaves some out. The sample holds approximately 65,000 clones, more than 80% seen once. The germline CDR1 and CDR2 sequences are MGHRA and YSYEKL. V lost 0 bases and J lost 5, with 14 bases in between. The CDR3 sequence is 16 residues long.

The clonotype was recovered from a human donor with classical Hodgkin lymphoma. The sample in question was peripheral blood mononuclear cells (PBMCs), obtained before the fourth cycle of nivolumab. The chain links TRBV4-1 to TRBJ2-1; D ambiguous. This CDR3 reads CASSQDLGFVNNEQFF. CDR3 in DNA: TGCGCCAGCAGCCAAGATTTGGGGTTTGTCAACAATGAGCAGTTCTTC.